This TCR beta chain was sequenced for a study of blood T cell repertoires in COVID-19. Overall study context: Samples of COVID-19 (acute and convalescent) were obtained from the United States, Italy and Spain. T cells, B-cell-depleted T cells, or PBMCs supplied cDNA or gDNA.

The CDR3 is made up of 16 amino acids. Germline V lookup: CDR1 WSHSY, CDR2 SAAADI. Trimming removed 6 bases at V and 6 bases at J, with 18 bases between. In the original processing: Amplification of reference gene primers provided the estimated nucleated cell counts. The assay was immunoSEQ multiplex PCR, and TCRdb's table has in-frame clones only and misses some. That table gives V, J and clone size, and the DNA gave D and trimming. The table lists 150,000 to 200,000 clones, around 82% of them singletons. Only a few counts were recorded for this clone. The TCR comes from a man between 60 and 75 years old with active or convalescent COVID-19. Sequenced material: peripheral blood. This chain uses TRBV10-2 with TRBJ1-6, with D perhaps matching TRBD1 (5 bases). DNA of the CDR3: TGCGCCAGCAGGGACAAGGGTACCGACTTTAATTCACCCCTCCACTTT. It encodes CASRDKGTDFNSPLHF.